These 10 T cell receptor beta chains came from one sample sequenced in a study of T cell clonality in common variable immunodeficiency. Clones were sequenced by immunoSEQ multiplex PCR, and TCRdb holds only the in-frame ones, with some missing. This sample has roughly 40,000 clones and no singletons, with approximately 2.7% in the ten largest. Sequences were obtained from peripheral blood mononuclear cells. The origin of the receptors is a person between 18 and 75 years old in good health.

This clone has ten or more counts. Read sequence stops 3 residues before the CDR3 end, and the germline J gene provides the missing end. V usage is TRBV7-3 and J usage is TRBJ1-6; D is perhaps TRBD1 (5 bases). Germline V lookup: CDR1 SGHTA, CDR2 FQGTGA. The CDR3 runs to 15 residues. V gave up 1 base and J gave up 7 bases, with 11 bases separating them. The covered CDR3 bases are TGTGCCAGCAGCTTAAATCCAGGGAAGAATTCACCC. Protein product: CASSLNPGKNSP. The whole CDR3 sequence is CASSLNPGKNSPLHF.

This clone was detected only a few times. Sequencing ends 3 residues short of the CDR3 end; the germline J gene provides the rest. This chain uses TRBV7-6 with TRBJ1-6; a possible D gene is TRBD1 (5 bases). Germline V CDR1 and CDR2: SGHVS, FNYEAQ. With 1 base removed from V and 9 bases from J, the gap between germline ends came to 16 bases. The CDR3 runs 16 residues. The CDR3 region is CASSLVEGRAGSPLHF. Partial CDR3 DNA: TGTGCCAGCAGCTTAGTAGAGGGCAGGGCTGGTTCACCC.

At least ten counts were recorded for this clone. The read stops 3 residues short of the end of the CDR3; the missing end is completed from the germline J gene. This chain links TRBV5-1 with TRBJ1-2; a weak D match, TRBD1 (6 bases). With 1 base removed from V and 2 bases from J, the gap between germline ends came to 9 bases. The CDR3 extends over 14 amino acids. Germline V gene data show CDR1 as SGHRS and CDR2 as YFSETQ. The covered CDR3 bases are TGCGCCAGCAGCTTGACAACAGGGAACTATGGC. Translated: CASSLTTGNYG. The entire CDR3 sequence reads CASSLTTGNYGYTF.

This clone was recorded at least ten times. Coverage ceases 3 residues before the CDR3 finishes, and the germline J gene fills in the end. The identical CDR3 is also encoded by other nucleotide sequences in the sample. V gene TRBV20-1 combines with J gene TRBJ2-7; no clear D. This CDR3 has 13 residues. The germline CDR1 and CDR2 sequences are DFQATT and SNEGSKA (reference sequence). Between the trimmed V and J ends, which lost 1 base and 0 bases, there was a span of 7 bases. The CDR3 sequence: CSARVRSSYEQYF. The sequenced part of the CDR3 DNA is TGCAGTGCTAGAGTCAGGAGCTCCTACGAG.

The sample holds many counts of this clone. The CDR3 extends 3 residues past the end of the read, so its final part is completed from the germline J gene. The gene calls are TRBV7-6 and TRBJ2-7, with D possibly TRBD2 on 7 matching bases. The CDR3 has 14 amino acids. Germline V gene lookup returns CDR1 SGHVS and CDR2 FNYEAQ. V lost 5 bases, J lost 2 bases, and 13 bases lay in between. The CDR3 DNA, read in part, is TGTGCCAGCAGCCCGCGGGGGCGGACCTACGAG. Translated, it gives CASSPRGRTYE. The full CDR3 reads CASSPRGRTYEQYF.

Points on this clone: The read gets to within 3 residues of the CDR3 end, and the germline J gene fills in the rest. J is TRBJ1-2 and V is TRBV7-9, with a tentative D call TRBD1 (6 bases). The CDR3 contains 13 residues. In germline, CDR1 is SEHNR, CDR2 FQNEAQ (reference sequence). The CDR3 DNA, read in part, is TGTGCCAGCAGCAAGACAGGCAGCTACGAC. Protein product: CASSKTGSYD. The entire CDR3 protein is CASSKTGSYDYTF. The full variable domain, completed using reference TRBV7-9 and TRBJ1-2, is DTGVSQNPRHKITKRGQNVTFRCDPISEHNRLYWYRQTLGQGPEFLTYFQNEAQLEKSRLLSDRFSAERPKGSFSTLEIQRTEQGDSAMYLCASSKTGSYDYTFGSGTRLTVV.

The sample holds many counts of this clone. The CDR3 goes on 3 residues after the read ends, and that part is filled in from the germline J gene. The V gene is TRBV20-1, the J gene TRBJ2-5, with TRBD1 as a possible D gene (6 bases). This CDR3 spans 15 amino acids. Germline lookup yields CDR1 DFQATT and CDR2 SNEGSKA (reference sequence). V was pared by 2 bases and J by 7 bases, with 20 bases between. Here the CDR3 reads CSARQRTDLQSTQYF. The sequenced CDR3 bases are TGCAGTGCTAGACAACGGACAGATCTCCAGTCGACC.

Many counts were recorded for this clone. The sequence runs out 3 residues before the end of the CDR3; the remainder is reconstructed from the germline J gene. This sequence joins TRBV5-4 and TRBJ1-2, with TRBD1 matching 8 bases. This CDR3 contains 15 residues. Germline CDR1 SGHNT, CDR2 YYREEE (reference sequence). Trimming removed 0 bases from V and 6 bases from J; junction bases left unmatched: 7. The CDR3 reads CASSLAAGGSDGYTF. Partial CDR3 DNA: TGTGCCAGCAGCTTGGCCGCAGGGGGCTCGGATGGC.

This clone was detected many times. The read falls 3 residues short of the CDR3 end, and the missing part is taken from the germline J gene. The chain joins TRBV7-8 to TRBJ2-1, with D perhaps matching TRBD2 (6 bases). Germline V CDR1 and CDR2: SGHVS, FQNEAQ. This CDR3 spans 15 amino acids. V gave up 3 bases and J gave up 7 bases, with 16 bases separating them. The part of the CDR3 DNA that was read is TGTGCCAGCAGCTTCTCTGGGACTGGTGGTAATGAG. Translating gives CASSFSGTGGNE. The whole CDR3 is CASSFSGTGGNEQFF.

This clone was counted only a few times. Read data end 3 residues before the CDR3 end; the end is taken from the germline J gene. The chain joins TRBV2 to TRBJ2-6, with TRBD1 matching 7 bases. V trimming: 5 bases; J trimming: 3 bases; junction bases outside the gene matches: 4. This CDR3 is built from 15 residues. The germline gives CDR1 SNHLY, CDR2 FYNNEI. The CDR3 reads CASSRGTDGANVLTF. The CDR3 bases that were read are TGTGCCAGCAGTCGAGGGACAGATGGGGCCAACGTC.